A selection of T cell receptor beta chains follows, all from one sample in a study of OX40 agonist ivuxolimab in advanced cancers. The method was immunoSEQ multiplex PCR; TCRdb's version includes in-frame clones alone and lacks a portion of them. The sample includes tens of thousands of clones, roughly 92% of them seen just once. The sample consisted of CD4+ or CD8+ T cells sorted from blood, taken in a trial of the OX40 agonist ivuxolimab. The receptors stem from an adult with an advanced solid tumor such as melanoma, head and neck, liver or kidney cancer. Each CDR3 is given with its conserved first and last residue. The order of the fields is J gene, D gene, V gene, CDR3 protein, CDR3 DNA. The D gene is left open where the match is weak.

TRBJ2-1 . TRBV6-5 CASSYRSGRGNEQFF TGTGCCAGCAGTTACAGATCTGGGCGGGGCAATGAGCAGTTCTTC
TRBJ1-3 . TRBV28 CASSTRTAGNTIYF TGTGCCAGCAGTACCAGGACAGCAGGAAACACCATATATTTT
TRBJ2-7 . TRBV19 CASSIGGRTAAYEQYF TGTGCCAGTAGTATCGGGGGCCGGACAGCCGCCTACGAGCAGTACTTC
TRBJ2-1 TRBD2 TRBV2 CASSLTSGRGNEQFF TGTGCCAGCAGTCTGACTAGCGGGAGGGGTAATGAGCAGTTCTTC
TRBJ2-7 . TRBV11-3 CASSTRDPYEQYF TGTGCCAGCAGCACTCGGGACCCCTACGAGCAGTACTTC
TRBJ2-7 . TRBV2 CASSEAQGYEQYF TGTGCCAGCAGTGAAGCCCAGGGCTACGAGCAGTACTTC
TRBJ1-5 TRBD1 TRBV19 CASTTGQESAPQHF TGTGCCAGTACCACCGGACAGGAATCAGCCCCCCAGCATTTT
TRBJ2-2 . TRBV9 CASSVATSGGELFF TGTGCCAGCAGCGTAGCTACTAGTGGCGGGGAGCTGTTTTTT
TRBJ2-3 . TRBV5-4 CASSLILAQGTDTQYF TGTGCCAGCAGCTTGATACTAGCCCAAGGCACAGATACGCAGTATTTT
TRBJ1-5 . TRBV5-6 CASSLGFSNSNQPQHF TGTGCCAGCAGCTTGGGCTTCTCAAATAGCAATCAGCCCCAGCATTTT
TRBJ2-1 . TRBV10-1 CASSRDSGSYNEQFF TGCGCCAGCAGTAGAGATAGCGGATCCTACAATGAGCAGTTCTTC
TRBJ1-5 TRBD1 TRBV28 CASSLGTGENQPQHF TGTGCCAGCAGTTTGGGGACAGGGGAAAATCAGCCCCAGCATTTT
TRBJ2-5 . TRBV5-1 CASSSPVEETQYF TGCGCCAGCAGCTCCCCCGTAGAAGAGACCCAGTACTTC
TRBJ1-2 . TRBV5-1 CASSLAGGQDYGYTF TGCGCCAGCAGCTTGGCCGGGGGGCAGGACTATGGCTACACCTTC
TRBJ2-5 . TRBV5-6 CASSLKGRETQYF TGTGCCAGCAGCTTGAAGGGGAGAGAGACCCAGTACTTC
TRBJ2-1 . TRBV7-9 CASSHPSLRAYNEQFF TGTGCCAGCAGCCACCCTAGCCTAAGGGCCTACAATGAGCAGTTCTTC
TRBJ1-6 TRBD1 TRBV11-3 CASSRQGGGNSPLHF TGTGCCAGCAGCCGCCAGGGGGGCGGCAATTCACCCCTCCACTTT
TRBJ1-2 . TRBV19 CASRGRGHYYGYTF TGTGCCAGTAGGGGCCGGGGGCATTACTATGGCTACACCTTC
TRBJ2-3 . TRBV29-1 CSVERGGTDTQYF TGCAGCGTTGAAAGGGGAGGCACAGATACGCAGTATTTT
TRBJ1-3 . TRBV19 CASSIGYSLSGNTIYF TGTGCCAGTAGTATAGGATATTCCCTCTCTGGAAACACCATATATTTT
TRBJ1-2 TRBD1 TRBV6-5 CASSLDRGRGYTF TGTGCCAGCAGTCTCGACAGGGGAAGGGGCTACACCTTC
TRBJ2-7 TRBD1 TRBV5-1 CASNFGDRTYEQYF TGTGCCAGCAACTTTGGGGACAGGACCTACGAGCAGTACTTC
TRBJ1-2 . TRBV11-3 CASSFGETGYTF TGTGCCAGCAGCTTTGGGGAAACAGGCTACACCTTC
TRBJ1-1 . TRBV4-1 CASSRGRENTEAFF TGCGCCAGCAGCCGGGGACGGGAGAACACTGAAGCTTTCTTT